This TCR beta chain was captured in a study of T-cell reconstitution after alpha-beta-depleted transplantation in children. Study-wide results and caveats: The high TCRbeta diversity at day 60 in some patients came from surviving recipient T cells and thymic progenitors. About two months after transplant, alpha-beta T cells reportedly came from several hundred expanded graft clones.

Unique molecular identifiers were incorporated during preparation of the TCRbeta library. MiXCR was run by TCRdb on the PCR reads, yielding one entry per CDR3 protein. The sample includes about a million distinct CDR3 sequences, about 31% seen only once; the top ten take around 30%. V lost 1 base to trimming and J lost 6 bases; unmatched junction nucleotides: 6. Looked up from germline, CDR1 is LGHDT and CDR2 is YNNKEL (reference sequence). CDR3 length equals 15 residues. This clonotype appeared a few times. Its antigen is undetermined. The TCR sequence derives from a boy under two years old who had a stem cell transplant for SCID, so the T cells may come from the graft donor. The chain carries TRBV3-1 and TRBJ2-7; 10 bases line up with TRBD1. The specimen was PBMCs, mostly from graft donor cells, collected 360 days after TCRalphabeta/CD19-depleted stem cell transplant. The CDR3 bases are TGTGCCAGCAGCCAAGGAGGGACAGGGGTTCGCGAGCAGTACTTC. Translated, it gives CASSQGGTGVREQYF.